Each of the 3 T cell receptor beta chains below was sequenced from the same sample in a study. TCRdb independently ran MiXCR on the 5' RACE reads; one entry per CDR3 protein. The sample has 13,000 or so distinct CDR3 sequences, around a quarter seen once. Material for sequencing was naive CD4+ T cells sorted from blood. Described subset: naive CD4+ T cells, CD4+CD45RA+CD25-. These receptors were collected from a female donor with breast cancer.

Details on this clonotype: A much larger clone lies a single base off, so this may be a read error. The chain combines TRBV20-1 with TRBJ2-1, with TRBD2 matching over 7 bases. V gave up 0 bases and J gave up 15 bases; unmatched junction bases: 8. The germline V gene has CDR1 DFQATT and CDR2 SNEGSKA (reference sequence). The CDR3 spans 12 residues. The CDR3 sequence: CSARERLAVRFF. Written as DNA, the CDR3 is TGCAGTGCTAGAGAGCGGCTAGCGGTAAGGTTCTTC.

This clonotype is termed medium-sized. The gene calls are TRBV6-5 and TRBJ1-3; D is unclear. The germline CDR1 and CDR2 sequences are MNHEY and SVGAGI. V shed 8 bases and J shed 0 bases, with 11 bases lying between them. This CDR3 has 14 residues. The CDR3 loop is CASVDRNSGNTIYF. The CDR3 nucleotides are TGTGCCAGCGTGGACCGGAACTCTGGAAACACCATATATTTT.

The sample holds many counts of this clonotype. This chain joins TRBV6-5 and TRBJ2-1; no clear D gene. The V gene's germline CDR1 is MNHEY and CDR2 SVGAGI. The CDR3 is 16 amino acids. V was cut by 5 bases and J by 2 bases, with 16 bases left in between. CDR3 residues: CASSRKGQSAYNEQFF. In DNA form, the CDR3 reads TGTGCCAGCAGTAGGAAGGGTCAGAGCGCCTACAATGAGCAGTTCTTC.